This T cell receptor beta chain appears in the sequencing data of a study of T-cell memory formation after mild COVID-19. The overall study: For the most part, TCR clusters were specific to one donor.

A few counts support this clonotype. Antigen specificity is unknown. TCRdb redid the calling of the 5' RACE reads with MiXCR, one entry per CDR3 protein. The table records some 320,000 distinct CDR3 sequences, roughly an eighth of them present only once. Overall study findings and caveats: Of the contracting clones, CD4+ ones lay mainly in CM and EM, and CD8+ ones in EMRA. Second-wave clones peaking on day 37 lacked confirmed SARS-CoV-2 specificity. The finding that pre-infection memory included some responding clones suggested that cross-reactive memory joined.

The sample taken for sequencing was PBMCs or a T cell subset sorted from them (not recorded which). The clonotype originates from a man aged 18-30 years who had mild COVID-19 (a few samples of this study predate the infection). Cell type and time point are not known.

CDR3 in DNA: TGTGCCAGCACCGCACTAGCGGGGGGGCAAGAGACCCAGTACTTC. It codes for CASTALAGGQETQYF. The chain is built from TRBV3-1 and TRBJ2-5, with 13 bases matching TRBD2. V dropped 7 bases and J dropped 2; count of bases not matched to a gene: 4. The CDR3 is 15 amino acids. Germline CDR1 reads LGHDT; CDR2 reads YNNKEL (reference sequence).